This T cell receptor beta chain was identified in a study of T cells after yellow fever vaccination. Only a few counts were recorded for this clonotype. Its antigen remains unidentified. It was through 5'RACE template switching that TCR cDNA was made, with a universal primer site and UMIs added. TCRdb recomputed calls from the 5' RACE reads with MiXCR, one row per CDR3 protein. The sample includes 450,000 to 650,000 distinct CDR3 sequences, approximately 13% of them seen just once. CDR1 and CDR2 from the germline V gene are MDHEN and SYDVKM. CDR3 size: 18 residues. Trimming removed 1 base from V and 3 bases from J; junction bases left unmatched: 9. Study-level results: Post-booster samples contained most primary-vaccination clones (approximately 95% CD4, about 85% CD8).

Here the sequenced sample was PBMCs, taken on the day of the yellow fever booster vaccination. This chain uses TRBV28 with TRBJ2-3, with 11 bases that match TRBD1. The clonotype comes from a man aged 25 to 45 who received the YFV17D yellow fever vaccine. CDR3 nucleotides: TGTGCCAGCAGTTTATCCCCCTTCCGGGACAGGGGGACAGATACGCAGTATTTT. Residues: CASSLSPFRDRGTDTQYF.